This TCR beta chain was retrieved from a study of T cell responses to AZD1222 COVID-19 vaccine. This clone appeared a few times. Sequencing used immunoSEQ multiplex PCR; TCRdb keeps in-frame clones, though not all of them. The sample records approximately 81,000 clones, about four fifths being singletons. Trimming removed 1 base from V and 4 bases from J, with 14 bases in between. The CDR3 contains 16 residues. Germline lookup yields CDR1 SGHTA and CDR2 FQGNSA. This chain joins TRBV7-2 and TRBJ1-3; no firm D call. The source material was peripheral blood, sampled 28 days after the second AZD1222 dose. This TCR was sampled from an adult who received the AZD1222 COVID-19 vaccine. This CDR3 reads CASSLVGLRGGNTIYF. Here the CDR3 DNA reads TGTGCCAGCAGCTTAGTCGGGCTGAGAGGAGGAAACACCATATATTTT.